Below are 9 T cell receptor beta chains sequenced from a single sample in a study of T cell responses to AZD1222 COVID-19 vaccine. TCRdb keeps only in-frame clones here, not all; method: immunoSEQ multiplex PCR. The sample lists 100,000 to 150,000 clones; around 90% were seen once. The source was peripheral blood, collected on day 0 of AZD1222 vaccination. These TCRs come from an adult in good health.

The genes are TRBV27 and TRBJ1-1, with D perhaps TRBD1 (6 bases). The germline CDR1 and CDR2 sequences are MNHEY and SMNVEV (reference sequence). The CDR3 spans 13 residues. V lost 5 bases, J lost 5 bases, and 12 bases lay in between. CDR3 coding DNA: TGTGCCAGCAGTCCCAGGGGCAATACTGAAGCTTTCTTT. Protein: CASSPRGNTEAFF.

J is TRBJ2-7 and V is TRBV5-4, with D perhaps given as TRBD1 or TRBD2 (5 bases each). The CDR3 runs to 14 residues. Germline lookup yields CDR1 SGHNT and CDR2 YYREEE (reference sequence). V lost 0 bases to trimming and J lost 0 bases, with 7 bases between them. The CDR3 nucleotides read TGTGCCAGCAGCTTGGAGGGGAGCTCCTACGAGCAGTACTTC. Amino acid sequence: CASSLEGSSYEQYF.

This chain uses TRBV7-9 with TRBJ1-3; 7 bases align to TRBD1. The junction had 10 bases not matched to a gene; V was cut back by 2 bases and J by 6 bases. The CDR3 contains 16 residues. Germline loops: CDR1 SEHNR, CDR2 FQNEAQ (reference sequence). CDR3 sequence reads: CASSLTGTGVENTIYF. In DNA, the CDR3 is TGTGCCAGCAGCTTAACCGGAACAGGGGTCGAAAACACCATATATTTT.

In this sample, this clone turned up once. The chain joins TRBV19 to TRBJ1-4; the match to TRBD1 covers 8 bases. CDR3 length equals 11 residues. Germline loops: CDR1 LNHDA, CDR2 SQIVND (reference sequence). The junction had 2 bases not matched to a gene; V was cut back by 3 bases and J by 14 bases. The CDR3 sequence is CASSIGQGLFF. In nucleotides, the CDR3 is TGTGCCAGTAGTATCGGACAGGGTCTGTTTTTT.

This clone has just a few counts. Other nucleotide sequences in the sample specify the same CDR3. The CDR3 bases are TGTGCCAGCTCGGGCCCCAATCAGCCCCAGCATTTT. It yields the protein CASSGPNQPQHF. This rearrangement joins TRBV6-5 to TRBJ1-5; the D is unclear. Germline CDR1 MNHEY, CDR2 SVGAGI. V was cut by 8 bases and J by 3 bases, with 8 bases left in between. The CDR3 sequence is 12 residues long.

In DNA form, the CDR3 reads TGTGCCAGCAGTTACTCGAGGAACACTGAAGCTTTCTTT. As protein: CASSYSRNTEAFF. The chain has TRBV6-2 or TRBV6-3 and TRBJ1-1; no firm D call. Germline-derived CDR1 and CDR2 are MNHEY and SVGEGT. Trimming pared 0 bases from V and 1 base from J, leaving 3 bases between. This CDR3 region has 13 residues.

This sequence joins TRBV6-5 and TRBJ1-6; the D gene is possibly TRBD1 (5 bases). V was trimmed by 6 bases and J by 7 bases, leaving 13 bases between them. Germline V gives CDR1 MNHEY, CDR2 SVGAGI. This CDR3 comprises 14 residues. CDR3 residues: CASRGEGLNSPLHF. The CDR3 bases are TGTGCCAGCAGAGGGGAGGGGTTGAATTCACCCCTCCACTTT.

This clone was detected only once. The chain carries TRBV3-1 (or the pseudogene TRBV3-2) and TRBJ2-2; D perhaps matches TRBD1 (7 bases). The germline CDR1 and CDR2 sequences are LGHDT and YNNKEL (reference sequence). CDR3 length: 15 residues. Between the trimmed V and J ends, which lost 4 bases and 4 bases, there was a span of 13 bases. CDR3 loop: CASSPPGGITGELFF. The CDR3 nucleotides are TGTGCCAGCAGCCCCCCAGGGGGGATCACCGGGGAGCTGTTTTTT.

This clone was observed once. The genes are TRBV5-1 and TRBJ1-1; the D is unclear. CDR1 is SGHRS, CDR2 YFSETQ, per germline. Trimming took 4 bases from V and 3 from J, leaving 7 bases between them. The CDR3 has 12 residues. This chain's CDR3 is CASSDPYTEAFF. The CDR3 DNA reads TGCGCCAGCAGCGATCCCTACACTGAAGCTTTCTTT.